This TCR beta chain came from a study of Tregs in tolerant kidney transplant recipients. Study results and limitations: Activated donor B cell expansion appeared to reveal the most relevant donor-specific TCRbeta repertoire.

Clones were read by immunoSEQ multiplex PCR, and TCRdb kept only the in-frame ones, dropping some. The repertoire holds 120,000 or so clones, approximately 90% seen once, with nearly 0.6% in the top ten. Unstimulated Tregs (CD4+CD25+CD127-) and CD4+CD25- non-Tregs were sorted from PBMCs. CDR3 size: 13 residues. V was shortened by 3 bases and J by 5 bases, with 11 bases between the two germline ends. CDR1 MNHEY and CDR2 SMNVEV come from the germline V gene (reference sequence). With respect to this clone: As yet, its antigen is unknown.

The receptor comes from a human donor in good health. The chain joins TRBV27 to TRBJ2-7, with D possibly being TRBD2 (5 bases). Sequencing input: CD4+ T cells from blood. The CDR3 loop reads CASSLQLEDEQYF. CDR3 bases: TGTGCCAGCAGTTTGCAACTAGAGGACGAGCAGTACTTC.